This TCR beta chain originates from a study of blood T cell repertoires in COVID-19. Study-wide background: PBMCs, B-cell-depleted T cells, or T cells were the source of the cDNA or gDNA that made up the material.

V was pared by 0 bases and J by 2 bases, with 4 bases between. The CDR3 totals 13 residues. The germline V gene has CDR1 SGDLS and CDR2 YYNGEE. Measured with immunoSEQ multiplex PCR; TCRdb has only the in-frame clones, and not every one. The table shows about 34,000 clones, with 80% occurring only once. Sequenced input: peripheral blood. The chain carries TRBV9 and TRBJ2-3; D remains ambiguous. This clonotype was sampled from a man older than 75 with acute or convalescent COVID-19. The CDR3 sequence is CASSVAHTDTQYF. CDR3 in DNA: TGTGCCAGCAGCGTAGCCCACACAGATACGCAGTATTTT.